This TCR beta chain was observed in a study of T cells after yellow fever vaccination. Study overall: SMART-Seq v4 Ultra Low Input served to prepare low-cell-number fractions.

Trimming removed 8 bases at V and 5 bases at J, with 17 bases between. Germline CDR1 SEHNR, CDR2 FQNEAQ (reference sequence). The CDR3 contains 14 residues. Study results and caveats: Reappearing after the booster were most of the clones from primary vaccination (around 96% CD4, about 87% CD8). Only a small proportion of the clonotypes turned up in both the CD4 and the CD8 compartments, likely arising from convergent recombination.

Comment on this clonotype: The antigen is undetermined.

A universal primer site and UMIs were added as TCR cDNA was made by 5'RACE template switching. TCRdb reprocessed the 5' RACE reads with MiXCR, giving one entry per CDR3 protein. There are roughly 300,000 distinct CDR3 sequences in the sample; about 8.3% occur only once, and under 20% lies in the top ten. The material sequenced was PBMCs, taken 45 days after the first yellow fever vaccination. The rearrangement uses TRBV7-9 and TRBJ2-3, with a possible D match to TRBD2 (6 bases). This receptor was obtained from a man in his late teens or twenties who received the YFV17D yellow fever vaccine. CDR3 sequence reads: CASQMGGEVDTQYF. The CDR3 DNA sequence: TGTGCCAGCCAAATGGGCGGGGAGGTAGATACGCAGTATTTT.